This entry concerns a single T cell receptor beta chain. Antigen: not known. This CDR3 is 11 amino acids long. Per the germline V gene, CDR1 is SQVTM and CDR2 is ANQGSEA. V was clipped by 6 bases and J by 9 bases, with 15 bases between them. The record originates from a study of naive and memory T cell subsets. Study-level points and caveats: Especially in CD8 cells, naive repertoires contained a few larger clonotypes, possibly CD45RA-re-expressing memory cells. Clonotypes are single alpha or beta chains, not paired receptors. Over 95% of naive TCR sequences appeared only once after error correction, unlike memory subsets.

Two oligonucleotides, mixed equimolar, formed the beta constant-region primer covering TRBC1 and TRBC2. Nested alpha and beta constant-region primers with the SP2 primer drove four PCR rounds on ligated cDNA. MiXCR was run by TCRdb on the UMI-ligation and nested PCR reads, yielding one entry per CDR3 protein. The sample contains 130,000 to 150,000 distinct CDR3 sequences, roughly 22% of which appear only once. This receptor was obtained from a human donor in good health. V and J are TRBV29-1 and TRBJ2-7; D not resolved. Sequences were obtained from naive CD4+ T cells from blood. CDR3 loop: CSVEQADGQYF. In nucleotides, the CDR3 is TGCAGCGTCGAGCAGGCGGACGGGCAGTACTTC.